What follows are 12 T cell receptor beta chains derived from one specimen sequenced in a study of control samples from healthy donors and cancer patients. Repertoires were generated with immunoSEQ multiplex PCR, while TCRdb's copy carries only in-frame clones and drops some. The sample yields 200,000 or so clones, 85% to 95% seen once. Sequences were obtained from blood. These receptors came from a man over 45 in good health.

V is TRBV5-1 and J is TRBJ2-7; 7 bases line up with TRBD2. CDR3 length: 14 amino acids. Germline loops: CDR1 SGHRS, CDR2 YFSETQ. V lost 7 bases, J lost 0 bases, and 7 bases stayed unmatched. CDR3 bases: TGCGCCAGCCGCCGGGAGGCGAGCTCCTACGAGCAGTACTTC. Residues: CASRREASSYEQYF.

J is TRBJ2-5 and V is TRBV5-6; D is unclear. Germline loops: CDR1 SGHDT, CDR2 YYEEEE. The CDR3 is 16 residues long. With 4 bases removed from V and 1 base from J, the gap between germline ends came to 17 bases. The CDR3 sequence: CASSPPRQSLQETQYF. CDR3 nucleotide sequence: TGTGCCAGCAGCCCCCCCCGCCAGTCGCTCCAAGAGACCCAGTACTTC.

As for this clone: The junction differs from germline at one of its ends, possibly a read error. The rearrangement joins TRBV10-1 to TRBJ2-6, with a weak D call TRBD2 (5 bases). Germline lookup yields CDR1 WNHNN and CDR2 SYGVQD (reference sequence). The CDR3 consists of 16 residues. The CDR3 nucleotides are TGCGCCAGCAGTAAGTCTAGTTCGGGAGGGGCCAACGTCCTGACTTTC. Protein: CASSKSSSGGANVLTF.

This chain links TRBV7-9 with TRBJ1-2; possibly TRBD1 for D (5 bases). CDR1 SEHNR and CDR2 FQNEAQ come from the germline V gene (reference sequence). The germline V and J ends were trimmed by 7 bases and 0 bases, with 12 bases remaining between them. The CDR3 spans 14 residues. CDR3 nucleotide sequence: TGTGCCAGCATTCGGGCAGGGACTAACTATGGCTACACCTTC. Its translation is CASIRAGTNYGYTF.

The J gene is TRBJ1-2, the V gene TRBV18, with D possibly being TRBD1 (5 bases). In germline, CDR1 is KGHSH, CDR2 LQKENI. The CDR3 sequence is 13 residues long. V was pared by 2 bases and J by 5 bases, with 9 bases between. The CDR3 DNA follows: TGTGCCAGCTCACCAGGGCAGGGTTATGGCTACACCTTC. This gives the protein CASSPGQGYGYTF.

CDR3 DNA sequence: TGTGCCAGCAGCTCCGGGACTCCCCTTACGCAGTATTTT. This gives the protein CASSSGTPLTQYF. The chain links TRBV6-6 to TRBJ2-3; possible D gene TRBD2, 6 bases. Per germline, CDR1 MNHNY and CDR2 SVGAGI (reference sequence). Trimming removed 6 bases at V and 8 bases at J, with 15 bases between. The CDR3 consists of 13 residues.

This clone is a singleton in its sample. The genes are TRBV7-6 and TRBJ1-6; 9 bases align to TRBD1. This CDR3 is built from 18 residues. J was trimmed by 5 bases and V by 5 bases; bases with no gene match: 13. CDR1 is SGHVS and CDR2 is FNYEAQ in the germline V gene. The CDR3 DNA sequence: TGTGCCAGCAGCCGACAATACCAGAGGACAGGGGATAATTCACCCCTCCACTTT. Its translation is CASSRQYQRTGDNSPLHF.

The V gene is TRBV12-3 or TRBV12-4, the J gene TRBJ1-2; no clear D gene. The CDR3 has 11 residues. V gave up 6 bases and J gave up 7 bases, with 9 bases separating them. Written as DNA, the CDR3 is TGTGCCAGCAGGGGAGTCGGTGGCTACACCTTC. Translation: CASRGVGGYTF.

This chain joins TRBV6-5 and TRBJ1-5; 8 positions match TRBD1. The CDR3 loop spans 16 amino acids. From germline, CDR1 is MNHEY and CDR2 SVGAGI. With 4 bases clipped from V and 6 bases from J, the junction kept 11 bases outside the gene matches. CDR3 nucleotides: TGTGCCAGCAGTTCCCTGAGACAGGGGACGAGTCAGCCCCAGCATTTT. Amino acid sequence: CASSSLRQGTSQPQHF.

V gene TRBV2 combines with J gene TRBJ1-3, with D possibly matching TRBD1 (5 bases). V lost 3 bases to trimming and J lost 0 bases, with 9 bases between them. Germline V gene data show CDR1 as SNHLY and CDR2 as FYNNEI. The CDR3 sequence is 15 residues long. The CDR3 DNA sequence: TGTGCCAGCAGTGATCAGGGTCCCTCTGGAAACACCATATATTTT. The encoded protein is CASSDQGPSGNTIYF.

The DNA of the CDR3 is TGCGCCAGCAGCCTTCCGGGACCTCGGAACACTGAAGCTTTCTTT. This sequence encodes CASSLPGPRNTEAFF. The chain carries TRBV5-1 and TRBJ1-1; possibly TRBD1 for D (5 bases). Trimming removed 4 bases at V and 1 base at J, with 14 bases between. The CDR3 loop spans 15 amino acids. CDR1 is SGHRS, CDR2 YFSETQ, per germline.

The gene calls are TRBV10-3 and TRBJ2-2; 8 bases fit TRBD1. The CDR3 contains 14 residues. The germline CDR1 and CDR2 sequences are ENHRY and SYGVKD. V lost 7 bases and J lost 3; bases outside the gene matches: 4. The DNA for the CDR3 is TGTGCCATCAAAGGGACAGGAGACACCGGGGAGCTGTTTTTT. It translates to CAIKGTGDTGELFF.